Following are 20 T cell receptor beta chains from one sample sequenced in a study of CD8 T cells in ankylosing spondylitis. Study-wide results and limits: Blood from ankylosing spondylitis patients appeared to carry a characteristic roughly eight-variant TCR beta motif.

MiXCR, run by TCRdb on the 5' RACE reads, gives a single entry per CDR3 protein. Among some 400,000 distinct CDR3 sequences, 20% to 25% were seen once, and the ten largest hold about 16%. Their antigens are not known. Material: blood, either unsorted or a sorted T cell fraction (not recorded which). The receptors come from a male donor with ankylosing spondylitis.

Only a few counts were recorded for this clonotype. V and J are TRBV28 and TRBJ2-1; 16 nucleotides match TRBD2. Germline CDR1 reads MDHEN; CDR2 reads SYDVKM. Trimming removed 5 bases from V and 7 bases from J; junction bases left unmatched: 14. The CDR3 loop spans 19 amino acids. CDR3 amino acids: CASSTLSGTSGRAVNEQFF. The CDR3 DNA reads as TGTGCCAGCAGTACCTTATCAGGGACTAGCGGGAGGGCCGTAAATGAGCAGTTCTTC.

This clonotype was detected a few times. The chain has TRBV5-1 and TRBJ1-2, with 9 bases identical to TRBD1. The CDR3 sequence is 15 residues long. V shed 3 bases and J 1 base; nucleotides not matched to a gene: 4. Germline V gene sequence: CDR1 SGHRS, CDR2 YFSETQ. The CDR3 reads CASSSLTGGNYGYTF. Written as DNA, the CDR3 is TGCGCCAGCAGCTCCTTGACAGGGGGTAACTATGGCTACACCTTC. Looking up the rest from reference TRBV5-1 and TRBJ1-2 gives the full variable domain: KAGVTQTPRYLIKTRGQQVTLSCSPISGHRSVSWYQQTPGQGLQFLFEYFSETQRNKGNFPGRFSGRQFSNSRSEMNVSTLELGDSALYLCASSSLTGGNYGYTFGSGTRLTVV.

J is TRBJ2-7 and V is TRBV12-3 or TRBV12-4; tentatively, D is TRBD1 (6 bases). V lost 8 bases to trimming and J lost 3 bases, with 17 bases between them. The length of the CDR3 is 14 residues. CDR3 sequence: CASVPGHPRYEQYF. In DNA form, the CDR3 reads TGTGCCAGCGTACCGGGACACCCTCGCTACGAGCAGTACTTC.

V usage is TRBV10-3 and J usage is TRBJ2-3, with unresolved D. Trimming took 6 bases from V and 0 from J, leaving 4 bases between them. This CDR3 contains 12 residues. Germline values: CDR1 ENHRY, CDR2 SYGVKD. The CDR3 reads CAIRGSTDTQYF. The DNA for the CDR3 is TGTGCCATCAGGGGTAGCACAGATACGCAGTATTTT.

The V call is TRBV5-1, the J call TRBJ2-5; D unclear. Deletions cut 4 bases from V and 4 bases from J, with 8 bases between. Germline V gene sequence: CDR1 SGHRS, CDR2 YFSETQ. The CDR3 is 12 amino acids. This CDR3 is CASSHPPETQYF. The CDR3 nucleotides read TGCGCCAGCAGCCACCCCCCAGAGACCCAGTACTTC.

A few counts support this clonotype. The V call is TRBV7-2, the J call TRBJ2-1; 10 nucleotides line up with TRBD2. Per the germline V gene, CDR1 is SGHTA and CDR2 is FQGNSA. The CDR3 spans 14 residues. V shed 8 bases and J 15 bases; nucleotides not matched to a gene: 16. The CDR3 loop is CASYPSRTSGEGFF. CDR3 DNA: TGTGCCAGCTACCCCTCCAGGACTAGCGGAGAGGGGTTCTTC.

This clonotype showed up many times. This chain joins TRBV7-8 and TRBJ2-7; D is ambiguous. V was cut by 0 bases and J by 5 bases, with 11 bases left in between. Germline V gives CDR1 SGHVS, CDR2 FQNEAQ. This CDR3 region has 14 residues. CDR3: CASSLAGWGDEQYF. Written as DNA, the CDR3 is TGTGCCAGCAGCTTAGCAGGTTGGGGTGACGAGCAGTACTTC.

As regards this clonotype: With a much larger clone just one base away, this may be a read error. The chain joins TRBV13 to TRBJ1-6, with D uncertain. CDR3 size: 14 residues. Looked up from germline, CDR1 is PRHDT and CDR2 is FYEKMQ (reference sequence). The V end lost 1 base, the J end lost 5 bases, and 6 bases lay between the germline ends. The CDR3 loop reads CASSLEQHNSPLHF. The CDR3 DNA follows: TGTGCCAGCAGCTTAGAACAGCATAATTCACCCCTCCACTTT.

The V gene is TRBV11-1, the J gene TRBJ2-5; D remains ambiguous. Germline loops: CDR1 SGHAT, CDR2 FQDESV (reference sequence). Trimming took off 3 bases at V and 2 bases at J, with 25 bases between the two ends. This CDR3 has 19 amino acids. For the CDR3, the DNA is TGTGCCAGCAGCTTGTTGTGGGCATACCACGAGTTATTACAAGAGACCCAGTACTTC. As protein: CASSLLWAYHELLQETQYF.

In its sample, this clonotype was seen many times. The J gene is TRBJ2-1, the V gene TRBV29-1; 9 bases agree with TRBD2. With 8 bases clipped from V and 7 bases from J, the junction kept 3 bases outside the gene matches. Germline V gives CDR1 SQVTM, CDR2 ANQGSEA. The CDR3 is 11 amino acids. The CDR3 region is CSTSGPNEQFF. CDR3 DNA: TGCAGCACTAGCGGGCCAAATGAGCAGTTCTTC.

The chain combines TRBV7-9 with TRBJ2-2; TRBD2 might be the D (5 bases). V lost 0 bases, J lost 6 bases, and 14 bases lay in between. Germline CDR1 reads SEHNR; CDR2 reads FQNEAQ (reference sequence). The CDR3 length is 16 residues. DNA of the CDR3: TGTGCCAGCAGCTTAGCTCGGGGTAATTGGGCCGGGGAGCTGTTTTTT. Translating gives CASSLARGNWAGELFF.

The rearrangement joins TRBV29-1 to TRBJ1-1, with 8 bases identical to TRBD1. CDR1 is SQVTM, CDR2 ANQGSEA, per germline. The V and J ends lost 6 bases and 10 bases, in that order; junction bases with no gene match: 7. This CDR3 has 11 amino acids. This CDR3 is CSVGQGLRAFF. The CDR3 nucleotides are TGCAGCGTCGGACAGGGATTACGAGCTTTCTTT.

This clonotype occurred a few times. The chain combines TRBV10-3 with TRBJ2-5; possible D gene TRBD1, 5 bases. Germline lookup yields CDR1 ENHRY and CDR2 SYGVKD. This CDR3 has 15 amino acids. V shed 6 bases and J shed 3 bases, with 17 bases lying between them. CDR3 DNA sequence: TGTGCCATCAGGAGTGGGCTAGGACAAGAAGAGACCCAGTACTTC. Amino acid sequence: CAIRSGLGQEETQYF.

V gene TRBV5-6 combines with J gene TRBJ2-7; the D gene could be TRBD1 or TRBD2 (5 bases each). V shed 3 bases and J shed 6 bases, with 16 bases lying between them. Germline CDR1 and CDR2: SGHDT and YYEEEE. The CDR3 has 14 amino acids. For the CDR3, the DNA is TGTGCCAGCAGCTGGGGACGGCAAGACTTCGAGCAGTACTTC. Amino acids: CASSWGRQDFEQYF.

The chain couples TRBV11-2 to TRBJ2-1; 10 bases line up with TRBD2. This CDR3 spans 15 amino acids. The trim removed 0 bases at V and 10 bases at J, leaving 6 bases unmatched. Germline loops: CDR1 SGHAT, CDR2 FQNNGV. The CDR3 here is CASSLDSVAGGEQFF. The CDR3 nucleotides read TGTGCCAGCAGCTTAGATAGCGTAGCGGGAGGCGAGCAGTTCTTC.

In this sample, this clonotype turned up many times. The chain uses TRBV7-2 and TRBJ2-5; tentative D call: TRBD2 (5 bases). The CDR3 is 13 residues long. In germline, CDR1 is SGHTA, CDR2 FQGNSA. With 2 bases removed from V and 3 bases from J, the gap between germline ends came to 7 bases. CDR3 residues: CASSLMREETQYF. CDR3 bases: TGTGCCAGCAGCTTAATGAGGGAAGAGACCCAGTACTTC.

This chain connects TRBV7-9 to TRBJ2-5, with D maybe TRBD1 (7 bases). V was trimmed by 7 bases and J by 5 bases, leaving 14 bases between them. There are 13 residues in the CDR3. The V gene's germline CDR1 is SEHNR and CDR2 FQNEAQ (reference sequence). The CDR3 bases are TGTGCCAGCACCCCGACAGGGAGGGAGACCCAGTACTTC. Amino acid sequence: CASTPTGRETQYF.

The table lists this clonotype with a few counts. Here the CDR3 DNA reads TGTGCCAGCAGCTCCCTACAGGGAGCCGAGCAGTACTTC. As protein: CASSSLQGAEQYF. The gene calls are TRBV7-3 and TRBJ2-7, with D possibly being TRBD1 (6 bases). The germline gives CDR1 SGHTA, CDR2 FQGTGA. The CDR3 extends over 13 amino acids. V was cut by 4 bases and J by 6 bases, with 13 bases left in between.

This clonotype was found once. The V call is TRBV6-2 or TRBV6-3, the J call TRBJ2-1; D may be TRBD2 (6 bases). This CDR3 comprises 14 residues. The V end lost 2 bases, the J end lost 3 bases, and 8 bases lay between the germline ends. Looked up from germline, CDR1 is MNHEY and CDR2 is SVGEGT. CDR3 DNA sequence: TGTGCCAGCAGTTACGCCGGGGGCTACAATGAGCAGTTCTTC. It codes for CASSYAGGYNEQFF.

The CDR3 protein is CASLSRSDEAFF. The CDR3 DNA reads as TGTGCCAGTCTTAGCAGGAGCGATGAAGCTTTCTTT. The gene calls are TRBV28 and TRBJ1-1; D is unresolved. The CDR3 has 12 residues. Trimming left V 9 bases short and J 7 bases short, with 15 bases between. Germline CDR1 and CDR2: MDHEN and SYDVKM.